This T cell receptor (beta chain) emerged from a study of T cell clonotyping in hematopoietic cell transplantation. Study-wide results and limits: Few recipient clonotypes overlapped donors; over 95% were de novo at given depth. CD4 and CD8 repertoire contributions could not be separated without sorting. Recipient TCR diversity dropped after transplant; expanded clonotypes rose from day 30 to 180. Broader posttransplant TCR repertoire diversity was predicted by graft donor and pretransplant recipient Inverse Simpson Index values.

This table comes from immunoSEQ multiplex PCR, and its TCRdb copy is limited to in-frame clones, with some not included. The sample holds nearly 70,000 clones; approximately 94% are singletons and the top ten take about 1.5%. With 5 bases clipped from V and 1 base from J, the junction kept 3 bases outside the gene matches. The length of the CDR3 is 14 residues. In germline, CDR1 is MNHNY, CDR2 SVGAGI (reference sequence). Comment on this clone: Its specificity is unknown.

Source material: peripheral blood mononuclear cells. This TCR was sampled from a man in his fifties in good health. Some clones in this sample may be carry-over from other donors' samples. The chain links TRBV6-6 to TRBJ1-1, with 8 bases identical to TRBD1. The CDR3 protein is CASSTGQGNTEAFF. The CDR3 DNA sequence: TGTGCCAGCAGTACCGGACAGGGGAACACTGAAGCTTTCTTT.